This T cell receptor (beta chain) was profiled in a study of blood T cell repertoires in COVID-19. The wider study: Samples taken during acute and convalescent COVID-19 were collected in the United States, Italy and Spain.

Trimming shortened V by 8 bases and J by 11 bases, and 10 bases separated the two germline ends. This CDR3 spans 11 amino acids. CDR1 and CDR2 from the germline V gene are MNHEY and SVGAGI. How the authors handled the data: Cell counts per sample came from amplifying reference gene primers. TCRdb's table, derived via immunoSEQ multiplex PCR, lists solely in-frame clones and lacks some. V and J calls and clone size are given by that table; D and trimming were obtained from the DNA. Here the sample spans 190,000 or so clones, about 90% being singletons. The clonotype comes from a man between 35 and 55 years old with active or convalescent COVID-19. The chain has TRBV6-5 and TRBJ1-6; unclear D gene. Sequenced material: peripheral blood. CDR3 protein: CASHQLTPLHF. The CDR3 DNA is TGTGCCAGCCACCAACTGACACCCCTCCACTTT.